This T cell receptor beta chain was found in a study of T cells in Graves' hyperthyroidism and ophthalmopathy. The CDR3 extends over 13 amino acids. Looked up from germline, CDR1 is MGHDK and CDR2 is SYGVNS. The V and J ends lost 7 bases and 6 bases, in that order; junction bases with no gene match: 8. The investigators amplified TCR beta CDR3 regions from RNA transcripts. A first-round RT-PCR of the TCR CDR3 used the HTBI primer set. TCRdb re-analysed the multiplex PCR reads in MiXCR, keeping a single row per CDR3 protein. The sample lists some 700,000 distinct CDR3 sequences; approximately 15% were seen once.

The clonotype was recovered from a man aged 45-60 years with Graves' hyperthyroidism. The chain combines TRBV25-1 with TRBJ1-2, with 7 bases lining up with TRBD1. The sequencing input was blood. The DNA of the CDR3 is TGTGCCAGCACAGAGTACAGGGGAAATGGCTACACCTTC. Encoded protein: CASTEYRGNGYTF.